This is a list of T cell receptor beta chains from one sample in a study of metastatic and nonmetastatic thyroid tumors. TCRdb used MiXCR to call clones anew from the PCR reads. The table lists around 21,000 clones, roughly 20% of them singletons. Sequenced material: tumor tissue. Receptors originate from a male donor with papillary thyroid cancer or a benign thyroid nodule (not recorded which). Some clones in this sample may be carry-over from other donors' samples. Each CDR3 is given with its conserved first and last residue. Each record gives: D gene, V gene, J gene, clone size, CDR3 DNA, CDR3 protein. The D gene is left open where the match is weak. The listing skips clone size in some rows; elsewhere it reads once, few, many or a size class.

D gene: TRBD1
V gene: TRBV7-2
J gene: TRBJ2-7
clone size: medium-sized
CDR3 DNA: TGTGCCAGCAGCTACGACAGGGTTCGCGAGCAGTACTTC
CDR3 protein: CASSYDRVREQYF

D gene: NA
V gene: TRBV6-1
J gene: TRBJ1-2
clone size: few
CDR3 DNA: TGTGCCAGCAGTGAAGCCGGGGACTATGGCTACACCTTC
CDR3 protein: CASSEAGDYGYTF

D gene: NA
V gene: TRBV12-3/TRBV12-4
J gene: TRBJ2-3
clone size: many
CDR3 DNA: TGTGCCAGCAAACAGGGTGGGGGAGATACGCAGTATTTT
CDR3 protein: CASKQGGGDTQYF

D gene: NA
V gene: TRBV14
J gene: TRBJ2-7
clone size: NA
CDR3 DNA: TGTGCCAGCAGCCAAGATCGGCGACAGGTCTACGAGCAGTACTTC
CDR3 protein: CASSQDRRQVYEQYF

D gene: NA
V gene: TRBV24-1
J gene: TRBJ1-1
clone size: many
CDR3 DNA: TGTGCCACCAGTGATACCCGAAGAGGGACTGAAGCTTTCTTT
CDR3 protein: CATSDTRRGTEAFF

D gene: NA
V gene: TRBV10-3
J gene: TRBJ1-6
clone size: few
CDR3 DNA: TGTGCCATCAGTGAAAGGAGTTCGGGCGATTCACCCCTCCACTTT
CDR3 protein: CAISERSSGDSPLHF

D gene: NA
V gene: TRBV6-4
J gene: TRBJ2-7
clone size: NA
CDR3 DNA: TGTGCCACGAGCTCGCCACCTTCGGGCGAGCAGTGCTTC
CDR3 protein: CATSSPPSGEQCF

D gene: TRBD1
V gene: TRBV7-2
J gene: TRBJ1-4
clone size: many
CDR3 DNA: TGTGCCAGCAGCCGGGGACAGAATGAAAAACTGTTTTTT
CDR3 protein: CASSRGQNEKLFF

D gene: NA
V gene: TRBV19
J gene: TRBJ2-1
clone size: NA
CDR3 DNA: TGTGCCAGTAGTAGGGGCCGGACCTTAGTAACCTCCTACAATGAGCAGTTCTTC
CDR3 protein: CASSRGRTLVTSYNEQFF

D gene: NA
V gene: TRBV14
J gene: TRBJ1-1
clone size: few
CDR3 DNA: TGTGCCAGCAGCCCCTTTGTGGGGGGTGAGATGAACACTGAAGCTTTCTTT
CDR3 protein: CASSPFVGGEMNTEAFF

D gene: NA
V gene: TRBV20-1
J gene: TRBJ1-1
clone size: NA
CDR3 DNA: TGCAGTGTCAGGCTCGTTATGAACACTGAAGCTTTCTTT
CDR3 protein: CSVRLVMNTEAFF

D gene: NA
V gene: TRBV5-1
J gene: TRBJ2-6
clone size: few
CDR3 DNA: TGCGCCAGCAGCGGGGGATGGGAGGCTGGGGCCAACGTCCTGACTTTC
CDR3 protein: CASSGGWEAGANVLTF

D gene: TRBD2
V gene: TRBV6-1
J gene: TRBJ2-1
clone size: few
CDR3 DNA: TGTGCCAGCAGTACGGATACTGGGGAGGGCTACAATGAGCAGTTCTTC
CDR3 protein: CASSTDTGEGYNEQFF

D gene: NA
V gene: TRBV19
J gene: TRBJ2-2
clone size: NA
CDR3 DNA: TGTGCCAGTAGTGGGACCGGGACTTCTAACACCGGGGAGCTGTTTTTT
CDR3 protein: CASSGTGTSNTGELFF

D gene: TRBD1
V gene: TRBV6-1
J gene: TRBJ2-3
clone size: few
CDR3 DNA: TGTGCCAGCAGTTCCGGACAGGGTGGCACAGATACGCAGTATTTT
CDR3 protein: CASSSGQGGTDTQYF

D gene: NA
V gene: TRBV9
J gene: TRBJ1-2
clone size: medium-sized
CDR3 DNA: TGTGCCAGCAGCGTAGGAGTGGGGGCAAGCAATGACTACACCTTC
CDR3 protein: CASSVGVGASNDYTF

D gene: NA
V gene: TRBV20-1
J gene: TRBJ2-2
clone size: medium-sized
CDR3 DNA: TGCAGTGCTAGGCGTAGCGATACAAAGAACACCGGGGAGCTGTTTTTT
CDR3 protein: CSARRSDTKNTGELFF

D gene: TRBD1
V gene: TRBV24-1
J gene: TRBJ2-1
clone size: medium-sized
CDR3 DNA: TGTGCCACCAGTGTTACTGGGACAGGGTCTTACAATGAGCAGTTCTTC
CDR3 protein: CATSVTGTGSYNEQFF

D gene: NA
V gene: TRBV6-2/TRBV6-3
J gene: TRBJ2-1
clone size: NA
CDR3 DNA: TGTGCGATGAGTTTGGCTAGCCTCTCCTACAATGAGCAGTTCTTC
CDR3 protein: CAMSLASLSYNEQFF

D gene: NA
V gene: TRBV7-6
J gene: TRBJ2-5
clone size: NA
CDR3 DNA: TGTGCCAGCAGCTTATACTGTACCAAAGAGACCCAGTACTTC
CDR3 protein: CASSLYCTKETQYF

D gene: NA
V gene: TRBV7-6
J gene: TRBJ2-2
clone size: many
CDR3 DNA: TGTGCCAGCAGCTTAGGAAGACAGAACACCGGGGAGCTGTTTTTT
CDR3 protein: CASSLGRQNTGELFF

D gene: NA
V gene: TRBV7-9
J gene: TRBJ2-2
clone size: many
CDR3 DNA: TGTGCCAGCTCTCGGGGGTTGGACACCGGGGAGCTGTTTTTT
CDR3 protein: CASSRGLDTGELFF

D gene: TRBD2
V gene: TRBV5-4
J gene: TRBJ2-1
clone size: once
CDR3 DNA: TGTGCCAGCAGCTTGGTCCAGCGGGAGAACGATGAGCAGTTCTTC
CDR3 protein: CASSLVQRENDEQFF

D gene: NA
V gene: TRBV5-1
J gene: TRBJ1-1
clone size: many
CDR3 DNA: TGCGCCAGCAGCCCCCCCGGGATCACTGAAGCTTTCTTT
CDR3 protein: CASSPPGITEAFF

D gene: NA
V gene: TRBV5-1
J gene: TRBJ2-1
clone size: many
CDR3 DNA: TGCGCCAGCAGCACAAGACCCTCCTACAATGAGCAGTTCTTC
CDR3 protein: CASSTRPSYNEQFF

D gene: NA
V gene: TRBV9
J gene: TRBJ1-1
clone size: NA
CDR3 DNA: TGTGCCAGCAGCACCATGACAGACCCGAACACTGAAGCTTTCTTT
CDR3 protein: CASSTMTDPNTEAFF

D gene: NA
V gene: TRBV5-1
J gene: TRBJ2-7
clone size: many
CDR3 DNA: TGCGCCAGCAGCTTGGGATTAGGAGTCGGGGCCTACGAGCAGTACTTC
CDR3 protein: CASSLGLGVGAYEQYF

D gene: NA
V gene: TRBV19
J gene: TRBJ1-1
clone size: many
CDR3 DNA: TGTGCCAGTAGTATAGGTTGGGGGGGCAAAACTGAAGCTTTCTTT
CDR3 protein: CASSIGWGGKTEAFF

D gene: TRBD2
V gene: TRBV28
J gene: TRBJ2-3
clone size: many
CDR3 DNA: TGTGCCAGCAGTCCCCCTAGCGGCCTCACAGATACGCAGTATTTT
CDR3 protein: CASSPPSGLTDTQYF

D gene: NA
V gene: TRBV5-4
J gene: TRBJ2-1
clone size: NA
CDR3 DNA: TGTGCCAGCAGCTTTAGGGGCGGGTCCACTCACAATGAGCAGTTCTTC
CDR3 protein: CASSFRGGSTHNEQFF

D gene: TRBD1
V gene: TRBV19
J gene: TRBJ2-5
clone size: many
CDR3 DNA: TGTGCCAGTACACAACGACTAAACGACAGGGGTCAAGAGACCCAGTACTTC
CDR3 protein: CASTQRLNDRGQETQYF

D gene: NA
V gene: TRBV20-1
J gene: TRBJ1-1
clone size: NA
CDR3 DNA: TGCAGTGCTACGATCAGTACCACTGTAGCTTACTTT
CDR3 protein: CSATISTTVAYF

D gene: TRBD1
V gene: TRBV19
J gene: TRBJ1-1
clone size: many
CDR3 DNA: TGTGCCAGTAGTCGGACAGGGGACACTGAAGCTTTCTTT
CDR3 protein: CASSRTGDTEAFF

D gene: TRBD1
V gene: TRBV20-1
J gene: TRBJ1-6
clone size: NA
CDR3 DNA: TGCAGTGCTAGACGGTCCGGGACAGCTAATTCACCCCTCCACTTT
CDR3 protein: CSARRSGTANSPLHF

D gene: TRBD2
V gene: TRBV6-4
J gene: TRBJ2-3
clone size: medium-sized
CDR3 DNA: TGTGCCAGCAGTTCCGGGACTAGCGGCACAGATACGCAGTATTTT
CDR3 protein: CASSSGTSGTDTQYF

D gene: NA
V gene: TRBV7-6
J gene: TRBJ1-1
clone size: many
CDR3 DNA: TGTGCCAGCAGCTTAGGGCAGAAGAGGGGGGGAGCTGAAGCTTTCTTT
CDR3 protein: CASSLGQKRGGAEAFF

D gene: NA
V gene: TRBV14
J gene: TRBJ2-7
clone size: many
CDR3 DNA: TGTGCCAGCAGCACAGGCCCTCAGGTTTACTTC
CDR3 protein: CASSTGPQVYF

D gene: TRBD1
V gene: TRBV29-1
J gene: TRBJ1-2
clone size: many
CDR3 DNA: TGCAGCGTTGATAAGGGGGCGGGTGGCTACACCTTC
CDR3 protein: CSVDKGAGGYTF